The 14 T cell receptor beta chains given below trace back to one sample, sequenced in a study of OX40 agonist ivuxolimab in advanced cancers. Receptor amplification or capture employed the immunoSEQ multiplex PCR assay. Not all clones reach the TCRdb copy of this immuneACCESS table, which keeps in-frame sequences only. Checked studies attribute under half of the gap to unresolved V genes and leave the rest unexplained. The sample records fewer than 20,000 clones, about 80% of which are singletons. 3% to 4.5% of the sample lies in the top ten. The sequences come from CD4+ or CD8+ T cells sorted from blood, collected in a trial of the OX40 agonist ivuxolimab. These receptors originate from an adult with an advanced solid tumor such as melanoma, head and neck, liver or kidney cancer.

This rearrangement joins TRBV19 to TRBJ2-4; D is possibly TRBD1 or TRBD2 (5 bases each). Trimming cost V 4 bases and J 0 bases, with 13 bases left between them. Germline CDR1 LNHDA, CDR2 SQIVND (reference sequence). This CDR3 region has 16 residues. The CDR3 region is CASSTRDLIAKNIQYF. The DNA of the CDR3 is TGTGCCAGTAGTACCAGGGACCTCATAGCCAAAAACATTCAGTACTTC. Looking up the rest from reference TRBV19 and TRBJ2-4 gives the full variable domain: DGGITQSPKYLFRKEGQNVTLSCEQNLNHDAMYWYRQDPGQGLRLIYYSQIVNDFQKGDIAEGYSVSREKKESFPLTVTSAQKNPTAFYLCASSTRDLIAKNIQYFGAGTRLSVL.

The chain links TRBV7-3 to TRBJ1-1; a weak D match, TRBD1 (5 bases). This CDR3 is built from 13 residues. Germline lookup yields CDR1 SGHTA and CDR2 FQGTGA. With 0 bases removed from V and 8 bases from J, the gap between germline ends came to 10 bases. The CDR3 region has the DNA TGTGCCAGCAGCTTAACGTACGGGGGGGAAGCTTTCTTT. Translated: CASSLTYGGEAFF.

The chain has TRBV7-2 and TRBJ2-7; D is unclear. The germline V gene has CDR1 SGHTA and CDR2 FQGNSA. V was shortened by 2 bases and J by 1 base, with 3 bases between the two germline ends. The CDR3 is made up of 12 amino acids. CDR3 amino acids: CASSLSSYEQYF. The CDR3, as DNA: TGTGCCAGCAGCTTAAGTTCCTACGAGCAGTACTTC.

CDR3: CASSRDSFQETQYF. Here the CDR3 DNA reads TGCGCCAGCAGTCGGGACAGCTTCCAAGAGACCCAGTACTTC. The chain couples TRBV5-1 to TRBJ2-5; 7 bases align to TRBD1. Looked up from germline, CDR1 is SGHRS and CDR2 is YFSETQ. Losses at the gene ends were 5 bases for V and 1 base for J; bases not matched to a gene: 5. The length of the CDR3 is 14 residues.

This chain uses TRBV6-4 with TRBJ2-2, with D unresolved. With 2 bases removed from V and 6 bases from J, the gap between germline ends came to 10 bases. This CDR3 contains 14 residues. Germline V gene data show CDR1 as MRHNA and CDR2 as SNTAGT. The CDR3 DNA sequence: TGTGCCAGCAGTGACCTCTTTATGTCCGGGGAGCTGTTTTTT. This encodes CASSDLFMSGELFF.

V and J are TRBV27 and TRBJ2-5; 9 nucleotides agree with TRBD1. V lost 6 bases, J lost 4 bases, and 15 bases stayed unmatched. Per the germline V gene, CDR1 is MNHEY and CDR2 is SMNVEV (reference sequence). The CDR3 is 17 residues long. This chain's CDR3 is CASSQGDPGQGGETQYF. CDR3 nucleotide sequence: TGTGCCAGCAGCCAAGGAGACCCGGGACAGGGTGGAGAGACCCAGTACTTC.

The chain recombines TRBV7-2 with TRBJ2-3; 7 bases align to TRBD2. Looked up from germline, CDR1 is SGHTA and CDR2 is FQGNSA. CDR3 length equals 17 residues. V lost 2 bases and J lost 0; bases outside the gene matches: 8. The CDR3 reads CASSLLSGRLSTDTQYF. In DNA form, the CDR3 reads TGTGCCAGCAGCTTATTATCCGGGAGGCTCAGCACAGATACGCAGTATTTT.

The chain links TRBV30 to TRBJ1-2; the D gene is possibly TRBD1 (5 bases). Germline values: CDR1 GTSNPN, CDR2 SVGIG (reference sequence). The ends were cut back, 0 bases at V and 7 bases at J, with 12 bases in the middle. This CDR3 is 13 amino acids long. The CDR3 is CAWSVGGEGGYTF. As DNA, the CDR3 is TGTGCCTGGAGTGTAGGAGGGGAGGGTGGCTACACCTTC.

The gene calls are TRBV4-2 and TRBJ1-3; TRBD1 might be the D (6 bases). The CDR3 totals 16 residues. The ends were cut back, 0 bases at V and 2 bases at J, with 11 bases in the middle. The V gene's germline CDR1 is LGHNA and CDR2 YNFKEQ. The CDR3 loop reads CASSQDFRTAGNTIYF. The CDR3 nucleotides read TGTGCCAGCAGCCAAGATTTTAGGACAGCTGGAAACACCATATATTTT.

The V and J genes are TRBV6-6 and TRBJ1-1; TRBD1 agrees at 12 bases. The CDR3 has 15 amino acids. V shed 6 bases and J 3 bases; nucleotides not matched to a gene: 5. CDR1 MNHNY and CDR2 SVGAGI come from the germline V gene (reference sequence). Here the CDR3 DNA reads TGTGCCAGCAGGGGACAGGGGGCAGGGGACACTGAAGCTTTCTTT. It specifies CASRGQGAGDTEAFF.

The rearrangement uses TRBV6-4 and TRBJ1-4; D possibly corresponds to TRBD1 (6 bases). The CDR3 runs 14 residues. Germline V gene data show CDR1 as MRHNA and CDR2 as SNTAGT. The V end was cut by 6 bases, the J end by 5 bases, with 13 bases between. CDR3 bases: TGTGCCAGCAGCCCAGGGGAGGGGAATGAAAAACTGTTTTTT. Encoded protein: CASSPGEGNEKLFF.

This chain links TRBV20-1 with TRBJ2-1; 9 bases fit TRBD2. The germline gives CDR1 DFQATT, CDR2 SNEGSKA (reference sequence). The V and J ends lost 1 base and 12 bases, in that order; junction bases with no gene match: 1. The CDR3 is made up of 11 amino acids. For the CDR3, the DNA is TGCAGTGCTAGAGCAGCGGGGGGGCAGTTCTTC. Residues: CSARAAGGQFF.

In DNA form, the CDR3 reads TGTGCCAGTAGTACCGGGACTAGCGGGAGCAATGAGCAGTTCTTC. Protein product: CASSTGTSGSNEQFF. The chain recombines TRBV19 with TRBJ2-1; 14 positions match TRBD2. The CDR3 contains 15 residues. Germline trimming cut 4 bases from V and 6 bases from J; bases unmatched to any gene: 2. The germline CDR1 and CDR2 sequences are LNHDA and SQIVND (reference sequence).

V and J are TRBV4-1 and TRBJ2-1; TRBD1 matches at 7 bases. The V gene end was trimmed by 10 bases and the J gene end by 1 base; junction bases not matched to a gene: 4. Per the germline V gene, CDR1 is MGHRA and CDR2 is YSYEKL. This CDR3 has 13 residues. The DNA of the CDR3 is TGCGCCACAGGGGGTCCTTCCTACAATGAGCAGTTCTTC. It encodes CATGGPSYNEQFF.